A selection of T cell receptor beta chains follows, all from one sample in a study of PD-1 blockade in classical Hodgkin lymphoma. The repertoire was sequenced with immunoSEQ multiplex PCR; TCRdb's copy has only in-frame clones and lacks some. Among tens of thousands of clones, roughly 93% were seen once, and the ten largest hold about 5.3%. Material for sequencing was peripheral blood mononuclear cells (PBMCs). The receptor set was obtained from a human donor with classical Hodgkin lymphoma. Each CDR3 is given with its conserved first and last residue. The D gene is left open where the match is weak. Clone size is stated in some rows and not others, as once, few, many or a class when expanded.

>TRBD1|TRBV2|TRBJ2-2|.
TGTGCCAGCAGCAGGGGGATAAGGGACACCGGGGAGCTGTTTTTT
CASSRGIRDTGELFF
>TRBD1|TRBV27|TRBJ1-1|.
TGTGCCAGCAGCCTAGGGGGCGCTAACACTGAAGCTTTCTTT
CASSLGGANTEAFF
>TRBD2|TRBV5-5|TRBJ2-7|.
TGTGCCAGCAGCTCTTCTAGCGGGAGGTCCTACGAGCAGTACTTC
CASSSSSGRSYEQYF
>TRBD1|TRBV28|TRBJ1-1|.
TGTGCCAGTAAGACACAGGGGGCGTCGGGTCCCACTGAAGCTTTCTTT
CASKTQGASGPTEAFF
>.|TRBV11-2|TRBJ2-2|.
TGTGCCAGCAGCCCATGGGACACCGGGGAGCTGTTTTTT
CASSPWDTGELFF
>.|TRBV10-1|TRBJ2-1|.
TGCGCCAGCAGCTTGGACGGGAGCTCCTACAATGAGCAGTTCTTC
CASSLDGSSYNEQFF
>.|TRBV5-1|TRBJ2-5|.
TGCGCCAGCAGCTTCCGGGTGAGGGGTGGTGGCCAAGAGACCCAGTACTTC
CASSFRVRGGGQETQYF
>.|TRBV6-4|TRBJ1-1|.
TGTGCCAGCAAGGCAGATGGGGGTATGAACACTGAAGCTTTCTTT
CASKADGGMNTEAFF
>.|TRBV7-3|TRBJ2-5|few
TGTGCCAGCAGCCGACTGGCACAAGAGACCCAGTACTTC
CASSRLAQETQYF
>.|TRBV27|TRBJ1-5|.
TGTGCCAGCAGTTTATCGGTCACAGGTAGCAATCAGCCCCAGCATTTT
CASSLSVTGSNQPQHF
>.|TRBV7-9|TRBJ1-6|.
TGTGCCAGCCGGGGGGCTTCCTATAATTCACCCCTCCACTTT
CASRGASYNSPLHF
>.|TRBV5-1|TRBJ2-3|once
TGCGCCAGCAGAAGAGGGGGAAAAACAGATACGCAGTATTTT
CASRRGGKTDTQYF
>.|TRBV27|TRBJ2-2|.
TGTGCCAGCAGTTGGGCAGTAGGTAACGGGGAGCTGTTTTTT
CASSWAVGNGELFF
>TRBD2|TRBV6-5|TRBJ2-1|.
TGTGCCAGCAGTTACTCGACTAGCGGGAGCTATGAGCAGTTCTTC
CASSYSTSGSYEQFF
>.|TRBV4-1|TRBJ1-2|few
TGCGCCAGCAGCCGAGATGAAACAGGGCCACCGCACCTAAATGGCTACACCTTC
CASSRDETGPPHLNGYTF
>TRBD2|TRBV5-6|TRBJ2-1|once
TGTGCCAGCAGCTTGGGGGGTAGCGGGAGGACGCAGTTCTTC
CASSLGGSGRTQFF
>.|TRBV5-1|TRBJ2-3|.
TGCGCCAGCGAGGATGCCTCCCTGGCAGATACGCAGTATTTT
CASEDASLADTQYF
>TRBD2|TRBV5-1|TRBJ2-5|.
TGCGCCAGCAGCTTGGCTCTAGCGGGAGGGGGAGAGACCCAGTACTTC
CASSLALAGGGETQYF
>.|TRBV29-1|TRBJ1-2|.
TGCAGCGTTGATGGCACAGGTTATGGCTACACCTTC
CSVDGTGYGYTF
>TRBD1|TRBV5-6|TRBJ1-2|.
TGTGCCAGCAGCCCGGGGCGCAGGGGGGTTGATGGCTACACCTTC
CASSPGRRGVDGYTF
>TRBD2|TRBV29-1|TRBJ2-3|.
TGCAGCGTTGAGAGCCTACTAGCGGGAGGGCCGATAGATACGCAGTATTTT
CSVESLLAGGPIDTQYF
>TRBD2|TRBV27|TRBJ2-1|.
TGTGCCAGCACTAGCGGAGCCTACAATGAGCAGTTCTTC
CASTSGAYNEQFF
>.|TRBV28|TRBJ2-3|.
TGTGCCAGCAGTTTTCTTGGGACCACGAACACAGATACGCAGTATTTT
CASSFLGTTNTDTQYF
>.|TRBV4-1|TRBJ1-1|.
TGCGCCAGCAGCCAATTAGGGGCAAGGACTGAAGCTTTCTTT
CASSQLGARTEAFF
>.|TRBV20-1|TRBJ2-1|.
TGCAGTGCTCAGCAGTACAATGAGCAGTTCTTC
CSAQQYNEQFF
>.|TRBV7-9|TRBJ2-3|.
TGTGCCAGCAGCTCTTCGATTGGCACAGATACGCAGTATTTT
CASSSSIGTDTQYF
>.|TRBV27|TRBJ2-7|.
TGTGCCAGCAGTGTTAGCGGTTCCCCCCCCTACGAGCAGTACTTC
CASSVSGSPPYEQYF
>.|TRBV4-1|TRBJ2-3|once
TGCGCCAGCAGCCAAGAAGCGCCAGTTGCGGACATCAACACAGATACGCAGTATTTT
CASSQEAPVADINTDTQYF
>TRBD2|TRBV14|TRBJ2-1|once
TGTGCCAGCAGCCAGTTTACTAGCGGGACCCGCAATGAGCAGTTCTTC
CASSQFTSGTRNEQFF
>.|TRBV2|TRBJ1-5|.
TGTGCCAGCAGTGGGGCATCAGGCCTCCAGCATTTT
CASSGASGLQHF
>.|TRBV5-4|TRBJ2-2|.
TGTGCCAGCAGCTTGGAGGGGAACACCGGGGAGCTGTTTTTT
CASSLEGNTGELFF
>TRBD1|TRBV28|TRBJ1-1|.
TGTGCCAGCAGTTTTAGGGGGCGAGTTCGCGAAGCTTTCTTT
CASSFRGRVREAFF
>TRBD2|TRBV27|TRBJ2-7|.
TGTGCCAGCAGTGTGGAAACGGGACTAGCAGTTGCCGAGCAGTACTTC
CASSVETGLAVAEQYF
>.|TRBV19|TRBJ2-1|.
TGTGCCAGTAGTATAGGTCCAGGAGGGAACAATGAGCAGTTCTTC
CASSIGPGGNNEQFF
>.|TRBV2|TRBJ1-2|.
TGTGCCAGCACGACAGGAGTCAACTATGGCTACACCTTC
CASTTGVNYGYTF
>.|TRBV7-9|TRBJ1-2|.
TGTGCCAGCACCCCATCCACGGGCCTCTATGGCTACACCTTC
CASTPSTGLYGYTF
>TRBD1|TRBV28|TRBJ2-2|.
TGTGCCAGCAAAGGGCCCGGGACAGGGAACACCGGGGAGCTGTTTTTT
CASKGPGTGNTGELFF
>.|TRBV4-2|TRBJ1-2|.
TGTGCCAGCAGCCAAGATCAACGCTCCTATGGCTACACCTTC
CASSQDQRSYGYTF
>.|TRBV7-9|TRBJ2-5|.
TGTGCCAGCAGCCTCTTAGAGACCCAGTACTTC
CASSLLETQYF
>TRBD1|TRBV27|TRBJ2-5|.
TGTGCCAGCAGTCTCCGACAGGGCGGAGAGACCCAGTACTTC
CASSLRQGGETQYF
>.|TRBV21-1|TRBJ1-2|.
TGTGCCAGCGGCGACACACGGTATGGCTACACCTTC
CASGDTRYGYTF
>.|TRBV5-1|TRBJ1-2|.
TGCGCCAGCAGCTTGGGGGGAGCGCGCGGCTACACCTTC
CASSLGGARGYTF
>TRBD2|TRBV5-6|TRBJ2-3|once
TGTGCCAGCAGCAGGACTAGCGGAGGAAATTTAGGGACAGATACGCAGTATTTT
CASSRTSGGNLGTDTQYF